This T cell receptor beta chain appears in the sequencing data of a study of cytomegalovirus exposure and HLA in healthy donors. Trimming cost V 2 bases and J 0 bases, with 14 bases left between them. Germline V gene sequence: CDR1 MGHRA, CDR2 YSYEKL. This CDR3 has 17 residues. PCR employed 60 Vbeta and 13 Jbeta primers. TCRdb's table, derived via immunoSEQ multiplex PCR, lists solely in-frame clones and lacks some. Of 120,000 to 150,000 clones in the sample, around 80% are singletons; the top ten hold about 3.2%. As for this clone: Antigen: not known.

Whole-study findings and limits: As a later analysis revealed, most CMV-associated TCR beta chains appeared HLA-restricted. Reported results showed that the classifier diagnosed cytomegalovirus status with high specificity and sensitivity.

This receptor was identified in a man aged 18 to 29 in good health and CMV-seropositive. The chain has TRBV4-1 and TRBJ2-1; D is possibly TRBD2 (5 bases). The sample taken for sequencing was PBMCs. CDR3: CASSQPDFSNSYNEQFF. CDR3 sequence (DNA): TGCGCCAGCAGCCAACCGGACTTCTCAAACTCCTACAATGAGCAGTTCTTC.